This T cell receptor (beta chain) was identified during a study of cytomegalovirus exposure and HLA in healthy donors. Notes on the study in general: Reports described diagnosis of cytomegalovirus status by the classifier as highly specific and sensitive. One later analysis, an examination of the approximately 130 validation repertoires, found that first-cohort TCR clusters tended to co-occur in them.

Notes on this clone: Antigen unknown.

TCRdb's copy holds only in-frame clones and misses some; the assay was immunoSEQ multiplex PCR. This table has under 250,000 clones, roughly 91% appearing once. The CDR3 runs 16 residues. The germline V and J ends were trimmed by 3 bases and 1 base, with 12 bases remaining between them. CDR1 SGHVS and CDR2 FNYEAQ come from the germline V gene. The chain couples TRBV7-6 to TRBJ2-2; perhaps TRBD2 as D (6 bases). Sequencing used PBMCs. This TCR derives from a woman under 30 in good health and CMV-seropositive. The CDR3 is CASSLYWRENTGELFF. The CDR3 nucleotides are TGTGCCAGCAGCTTGTATTGGCGGGAGAACACCGGGGAGCTGTTTTTT. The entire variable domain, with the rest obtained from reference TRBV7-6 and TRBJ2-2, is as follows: GAGVSQSPRYKVTKRGQDVALRCDPISGHVSLYWYRQALGQGPEFLTYFNYEAQQDKSGLPNDRFSAERPEGSISTLTIQRTEQRDSAMYRCASSLYWRENTGELFFGEGSRLTVL.